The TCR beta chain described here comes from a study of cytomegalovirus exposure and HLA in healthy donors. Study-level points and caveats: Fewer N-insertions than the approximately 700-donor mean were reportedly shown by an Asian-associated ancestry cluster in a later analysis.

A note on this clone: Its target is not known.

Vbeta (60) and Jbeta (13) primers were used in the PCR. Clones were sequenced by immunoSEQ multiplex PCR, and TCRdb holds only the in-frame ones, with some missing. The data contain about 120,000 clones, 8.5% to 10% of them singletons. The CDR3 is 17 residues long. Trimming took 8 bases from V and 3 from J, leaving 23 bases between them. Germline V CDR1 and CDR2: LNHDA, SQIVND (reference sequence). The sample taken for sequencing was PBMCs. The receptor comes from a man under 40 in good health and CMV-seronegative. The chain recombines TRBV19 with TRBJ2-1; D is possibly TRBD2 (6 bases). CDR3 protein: CASLDPGVSGGYNEQFF. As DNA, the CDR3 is TGTGCCAGTCTAGACCCTGGGGTCTCCGGGGGCTACAATGAGCAGTTCTTC.